This TCR beta chain was captured by sequencing in a study of CD8 T cells in ankylosing spondylitis. Whole-study findings and limits: Clones linked with disease were CD8+ and fairly uncommon in the peripheral blood. Matched ankylosing spondylitis synovial fluid reportedly contained a significantly enriched population of disease-linked clones.

Researchers built TCR beta libraries using quantitative 5'-RACE with molecular barcodes. TCRdb passed the 5' RACE reads through MiXCR, listing each CDR3 protein once. Of around 210,000 distinct CDR3 sequences listed, roughly 8% are singletons. This clonotype has a count of ten or more. Its target is unknown. The length of the CDR3 is 12 residues. The germline V gene encodes CDR1 DFQATT and CDR2 SNEGSKA (reference sequence). V dropped 6 bases and J dropped 8; count of bases not matched to a gene: 9. This chain links TRBV20-1 with TRBJ1-2; 7 bases line up with TRBD1. This receptor was obtained from a female donor with ankylosing spondylitis or in good health (not recorded which). The source material was blood, either unsorted or a sorted T cell fraction (not recorded which). The CDR3 region has the DNA TGCAGTGCCCCCGGACAGGCCGGGGGCTACACCTTC. Translating it yields CSAPGQAGGYTF.